The 17 T cell receptor beta chains below all came from one sample that was sequenced in a study of T cell responses to AZD1222 COVID-19 vaccine. TCRdb's table, derived via immunoSEQ multiplex PCR, lists solely in-frame clones and lacks some. The data show about 150,000 clones, with roughly nine tenths seen just once and roughly 1.2% held by the top ten. The specimen was peripheral blood, collected 28 days after the second AZD1222 dose. The source is an adult who received the AZD1222 COVID-19 vaccine.

The rearrangement uses TRBV9 and TRBJ2-7; D unclear. The CDR3 covers 13 residues. Trimming removed 0 bases at V and 2 bases at J, with 6 bases between. Germline CDR1 and CDR2: SGDLS and YYNGEE. The CDR3 spells CASSVGTAYEQYF. The CDR3 DNA reads as TGTGCCAGCAGCGTAGGAACAGCCTACGAGCAGTACTTC.

DNA for the CDR3: TGTGCCAAGCTACGCCGGTACTCTGGGGCCAACGTCCTGACTTTC. Amino acids: CAKLRRYSGANVLTF. The chain carries TRBV6-5 and TRBJ2-6; D gene ambiguous. The germline V gene has CDR1 MNHEY and CDR2 SVGAGI. This CDR3 is 15 amino acids long. V lost 10 bases, J lost 0 bases, and 13 bases lay in between.

This chain joins TRBV29-1 and TRBJ2-3; 8 positions agree with TRBD1. Germline-derived CDR1 and CDR2 are SQVTM and ANQGSEA. V was clipped by 3 bases and J by 0 bases; unmatched bases: 5. This CDR3 region has 15 residues. In DNA form, the CDR3 reads TGCAGCGTTGACCTGGGACAGGATAGCACAGATACGCAGTATTTT. Translated, it gives CSVDLGQDSTDTQYF.

The J gene is TRBJ2-7, the V gene TRBV18; 11 nucleotides align to TRBD2. Germline lookup yields CDR1 KGHSH and CDR2 LQKENI. CDR3 length: 14 amino acids. J lost 6 bases, V lost 2 bases, and 3 bases had no gene match. Here the CDR3 reads CASSPETSGSEQYF. The CDR3 DNA reads as TGTGCCAGCTCACCAGAAACTAGCGGGAGCGAGCAGTACTTC.

This chain uses TRBV18 with TRBJ1-2, with D tentatively TRBD1 (5 bases). The germline V gene has CDR1 KGHSH and CDR2 LQKENI. V was pared by 2 bases and J by 5 bases, with 15 bases between. There are 15 residues in the CDR3. CDR3 sequence: CASSPEAGSGYGYTF. For the CDR3, the DNA is TGTGCCAGCTCACCAGAGGCAGGGAGCGGATATGGCTACACCTTC.

As concerns this clone: The same CDR3 can be traced to other DNA sequences in this sample. The rearrangement uses TRBV7-9 and TRBJ2-1, with TRBD2 matching 10 bases. Germline V gene sequence: CDR1 SEHNR, CDR2 FQNEAQ (reference sequence). Germline trimming cut 0 bases from V and 2 bases from J; bases unmatched to any gene: 1. CDR3 size: 16 residues. The CDR3 loop reads CASSLALAGAYNEQFF. CDR3 DNA: TGTGCCAGCAGCTTAGCTCTAGCGGGAGCCTACAATGAGCAGTTCTTC.

This chain links TRBV4-2 with TRBJ1-1; the D is unclear. This CDR3 spans 14 amino acids. V lost 0 bases and J 5 bases, leaving 10 bases between the germline ends. Germline V gene data show CDR1 as LGHNA and CDR2 as YNFKEQ. The CDR3 coding sequence is TGTGCCAGCAGCCAAGATTTATCAGAGACTGAAGCTTTCTTT. It translates to CASSQDLSETEAFF.

This chain connects TRBV6-2 or TRBV6-3 to TRBJ1-4; D possibly corresponds to TRBD1 (5 bases). Germline V lookup: CDR1 MNHEY, CDR2 SVGEGT. CDR3 size: 15 residues. V lost 4 bases and J lost 0, with 9 bases in between. The DNA for the CDR3 is TGTGCCAGCAGTTCCTGGGGCGCAACTAATGAAAAACTGTTTTTT. Protein: CASSSWGATNEKLFF.

J is TRBJ2-3 and V is TRBV4-2; 10 bases are shared with TRBD2. CDR1 is LGHNA, CDR2 YNFKEQ, per germline. The V segment lost 0 bases and the J segment 4 bases; nucleotides outside the gene matches: 7. The CDR3 loop spans 17 amino acids. Written as DNA, the CDR3 is TGTGCCAGCAGCCAAGATCCCCCTAGCGGGAGCCCAGATACGCAGTATTTT. It codes for CASSQDPPSGSPDTQYF.

The V gene is TRBV4-1, the J gene TRBJ1-4; 8 nucleotides line up with TRBD1. V lost 3 bases and J lost 7; bases outside the gene matches: 16. The CDR3 loop spans 18 amino acids. Germline V gene sequence: CDR1 MGHRA, CDR2 YSYEKL. CDR3 loop: CASSQGPGGARVGEKLFF. CDR3 in DNA: TGCGCCAGCAGCCAGGGACCAGGGGGCGCGAGGGTTGGTGAAAAACTGTTTTTT.

This clone has only one observation. The chain links TRBV2 to TRBJ2-3; D perhaps matches TRBD1 (6 bases). V was clipped by 5 bases and J by 0 bases, with 12 bases between them. The V gene's germline CDR1 is SNHLY and CDR2 FYNNEI. This CDR3 comprises 15 residues. CDR3 sequence: CASSRQATSTDTQYF. CDR3 nucleotide sequence: TGTGCCAGCAGTAGACAGGCTACTAGCACAGATACGCAGTATTTT. Full variable domain (rest looked up from reference TRBV2 and TRBJ2-3): EPEVTQTPSHQVTQMGQEVILRCVPISNHLYFYWYRQILGQKVEFLVSFYNNEISEKSEIFDDQFSVERPDGSNFTLKIRSTKLEDSAMYFCASSRQATSTDTQYFGPGTRLTVL.

This CDR3 is CASSYGQDQPQHF. DNA of the CDR3: TGTGCCAGCAGTTACGGGCAAGATCAGCCCCAGCATTTT. The rearrangement uses TRBV6-6 and TRBJ1-5; D is uncertain. CDR3 length: 13 amino acids. V was cut by 2 bases and J by 5 bases, with 7 bases left in between. Per the germline V gene, CDR1 is MNHNY and CDR2 is SVGAGI (reference sequence).

The chain uses TRBV6-5 and TRBJ2-5, with 8 bases aligning to TRBD1. Germline lookup yields CDR1 MNHEY and CDR2 SVGAGI. The CDR3 contains 14 residues. With 8 bases clipped from V and 4 bases from J, the junction kept 9 bases outside the gene matches. The CDR3: CASLDRGYGETQYF. The DNA of the CDR3 is TGTGCCAGCCTTGACAGGGGATACGGAGAGACCCAGTACTTC.

This sequence joins TRBV27 and TRBJ1-2; D gene ambiguous. V lost 3 bases and J lost 0, with 8 bases in between. The germline gives CDR1 MNHEY, CDR2 SMNVEV (reference sequence). The CDR3 has 14 amino acids. The CDR3 here is CASSLIGSNYGYTF. CDR3 nucleotide sequence: TGTGCCAGCAGTTTGATAGGTTCTAACTATGGCTACACCTTC.

This chain links TRBV6-5 with TRBJ1-2; 9 positions agree with TRBD1. Germline loops: CDR1 MNHEY, CDR2 SVGAGI. This CDR3 has 14 residues. With 6 bases clipped from V and 6 bases from J, the junction kept 8 bases outside the gene matches. The CDR3 nucleotides are TGTGCCAGCAGACCACTTGGACAGGGGAATGGCTACACCTTC. Translated: CASRPLGQGNGYTF.

The chain couples TRBV5-5 to TRBJ1-2, with a tentative D call TRBD1 (6 bases). CDR3 length: 15 residues. Trimming stripped 1 base from V and 4 bases from J, with 14 bases between. Germline CDR1 and CDR2: SGHKS and YYEKEE (reference sequence). CDR3: CASSLFSSRGYGYTF. The CDR3 DNA follows: TGTGCCAGCAGCTTGTTCTCCAGCAGGGGCTATGGCTACACCTTC.

This rearrangement joins TRBV27 to TRBJ1-2; D might be TRBD1 (5 bases). V lost 1 base to trimming and J lost 4 bases, with 13 bases between them. The length of the CDR3 is 15 residues. Per germline, CDR1 MNHEY and CDR2 SMNVEV (reference sequence). Written as DNA, the CDR3 is TGTGCCAGCAGTTTATATGAGGGGTCGGCCTATGGCTACACCTTC. Encoded protein: CASSLYEGSAYGYTF.